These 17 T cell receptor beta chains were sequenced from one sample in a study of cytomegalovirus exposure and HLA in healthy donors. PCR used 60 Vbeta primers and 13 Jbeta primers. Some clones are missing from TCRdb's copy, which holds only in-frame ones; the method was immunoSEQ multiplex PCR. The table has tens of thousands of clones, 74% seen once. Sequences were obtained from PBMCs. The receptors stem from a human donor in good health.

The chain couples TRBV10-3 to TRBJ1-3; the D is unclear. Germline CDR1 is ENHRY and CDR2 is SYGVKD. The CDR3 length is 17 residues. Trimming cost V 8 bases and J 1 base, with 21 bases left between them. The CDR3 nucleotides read TGTGCCATCCGCTTGGGTCAGGAGGGCAATTCTGGAAACACCATATATTTT. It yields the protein CAIRLGQEGNSGNTIYF.

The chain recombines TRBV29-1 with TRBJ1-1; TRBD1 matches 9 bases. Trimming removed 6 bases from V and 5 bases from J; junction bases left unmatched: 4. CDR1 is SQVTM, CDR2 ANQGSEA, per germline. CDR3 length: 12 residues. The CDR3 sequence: CSVRDRVTEAFF. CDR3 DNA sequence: TGCAGCGTCCGGGACAGGGTAACTGAAGCTTTCTTT.

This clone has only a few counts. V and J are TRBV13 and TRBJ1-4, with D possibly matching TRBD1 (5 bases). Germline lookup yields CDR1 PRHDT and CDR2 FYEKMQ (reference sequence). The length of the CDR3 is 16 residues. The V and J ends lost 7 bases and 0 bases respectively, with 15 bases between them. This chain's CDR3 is CASIWGVVATNEKLFF. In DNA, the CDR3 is TGTGCCAGCATCTGGGGGGTCGTAGCAACTAATGAAAAACTGTTTTTT.

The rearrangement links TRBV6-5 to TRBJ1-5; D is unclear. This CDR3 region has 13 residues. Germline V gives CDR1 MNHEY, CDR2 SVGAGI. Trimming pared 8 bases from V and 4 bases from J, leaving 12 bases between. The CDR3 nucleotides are TGTGCCAGCGGAATACCGGGAAATCAGCCCCAGCATTTT. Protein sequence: CASGIPGNQPQHF.

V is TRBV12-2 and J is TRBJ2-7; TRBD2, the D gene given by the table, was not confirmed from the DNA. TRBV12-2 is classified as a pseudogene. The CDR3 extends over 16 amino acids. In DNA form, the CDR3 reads TGTGCAAGTCGCTCCCAAGCGGGACAACCAGATTACGAGCAGTACTTC. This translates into CASRSQAGQPDYEQYF.

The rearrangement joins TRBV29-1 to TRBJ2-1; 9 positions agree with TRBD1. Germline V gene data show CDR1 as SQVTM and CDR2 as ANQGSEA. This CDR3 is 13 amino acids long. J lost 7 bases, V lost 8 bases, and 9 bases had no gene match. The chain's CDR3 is CSSWTGEGNEQFF. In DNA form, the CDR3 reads TGCAGCTCGTGGACAGGGGAAGGGAATGAGCAGTTCTTC.

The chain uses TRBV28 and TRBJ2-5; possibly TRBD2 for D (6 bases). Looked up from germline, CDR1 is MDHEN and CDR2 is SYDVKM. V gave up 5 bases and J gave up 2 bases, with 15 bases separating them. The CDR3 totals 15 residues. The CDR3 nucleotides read TGTGCCAGCAGTACGCGGAGGGGCCCACAAGAGACCCAGTACTTC. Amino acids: CASSTRRGPQETQYF.

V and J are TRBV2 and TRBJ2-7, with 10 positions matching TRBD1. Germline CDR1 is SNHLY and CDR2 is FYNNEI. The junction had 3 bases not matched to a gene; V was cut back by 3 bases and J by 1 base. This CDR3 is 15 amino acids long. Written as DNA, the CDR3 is TGTGCCAGCAGTGATTGGGACAGGGGATCCTACGAGCAGTACTTC. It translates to CASSDWDRGSYEQYF. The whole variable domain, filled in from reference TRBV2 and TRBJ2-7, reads EPEVTQTPSHQVTQMGQEVILRCVPISNHLYFYWYRQILGQKVEFLVSFYNNEISEKSEIFDDQFSVERPDGSNFTLKIRSTKLEDSAMYFCASSDWDRGSYEQYFGPGTRLTVT.

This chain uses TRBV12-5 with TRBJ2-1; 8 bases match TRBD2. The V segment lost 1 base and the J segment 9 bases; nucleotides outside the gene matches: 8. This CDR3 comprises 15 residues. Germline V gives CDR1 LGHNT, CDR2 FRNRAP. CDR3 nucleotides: TGTGCTAGTGGTTTGGCGGGAGGGCCCAAAAGTGAGCAGTTCTTC. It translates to CASGLAGGPKSEQFF.

CDR3 protein: CSVIRWTGNYGYTF. As DNA, the CDR3 is TGCAGCGTTATACGATGGACGGGAAACTATGGCTACACCTTC. The V gene is TRBV29-1, the J gene TRBJ1-2; D uncertain. Per the germline V gene, CDR1 is SQVTM and CDR2 is ANQGSEA. The CDR3 contains 14 residues. Trimming removed 5 bases at V and 2 bases at J, with 15 bases between.

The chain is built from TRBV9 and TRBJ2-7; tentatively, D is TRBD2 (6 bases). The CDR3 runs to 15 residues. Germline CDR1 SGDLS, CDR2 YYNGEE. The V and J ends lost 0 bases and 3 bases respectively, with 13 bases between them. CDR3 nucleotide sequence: TGTGCCAGCAGCGTAGGCGGTAGCGGCTACTACGAGCAGTACTTC. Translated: CASSVGGSGYYEQYF.

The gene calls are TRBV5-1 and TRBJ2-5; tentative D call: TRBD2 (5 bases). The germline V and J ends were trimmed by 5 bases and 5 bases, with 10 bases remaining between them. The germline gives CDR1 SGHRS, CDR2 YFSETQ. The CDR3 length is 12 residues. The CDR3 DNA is TGCGCCAGCAGAGTGGAGGTCGAGACCCAGTACTTC. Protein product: CASRVEVETQYF.

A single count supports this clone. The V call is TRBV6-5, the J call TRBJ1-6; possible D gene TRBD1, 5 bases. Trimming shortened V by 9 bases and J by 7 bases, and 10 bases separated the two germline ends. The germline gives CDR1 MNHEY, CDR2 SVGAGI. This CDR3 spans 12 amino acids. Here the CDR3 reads CASWTSNSPLHF. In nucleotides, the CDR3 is TGTGCCAGTTGGACAAGCAATTCACCCCTCCACTTT.

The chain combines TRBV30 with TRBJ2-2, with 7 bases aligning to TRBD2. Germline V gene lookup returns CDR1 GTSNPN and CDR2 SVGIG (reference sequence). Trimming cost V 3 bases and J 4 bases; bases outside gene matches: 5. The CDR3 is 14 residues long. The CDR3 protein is CAWSPGLSTGELFF. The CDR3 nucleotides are TGTGCCTGGAGCCCGGGACTATCCACCGGGGAGCTGTTTTTT. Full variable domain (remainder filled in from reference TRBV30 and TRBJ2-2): SQTIHQWPATLVQPVGSPLSLECTVEGTSNPNLYWYRQAAGRGLQLLFYSVGIGQISSEVPQNLSASRPQDRQFILSSKKLLLSDSGFYLCAWSPGLSTGELFFGEGSRLTVL.

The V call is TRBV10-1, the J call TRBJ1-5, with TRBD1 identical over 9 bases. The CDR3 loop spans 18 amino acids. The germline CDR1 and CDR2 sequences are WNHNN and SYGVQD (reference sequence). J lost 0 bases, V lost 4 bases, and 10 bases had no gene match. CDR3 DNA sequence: TGCGCCAGCAGTGCGCCGGGACAGGGCATTCATAGCAATCAGCCCCAGCATTTT. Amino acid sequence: CASSAPGQGIHSNQPQHF.

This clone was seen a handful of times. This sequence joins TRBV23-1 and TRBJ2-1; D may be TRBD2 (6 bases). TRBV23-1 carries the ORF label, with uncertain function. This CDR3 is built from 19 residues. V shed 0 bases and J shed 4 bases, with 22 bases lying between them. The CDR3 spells CASSQSCRVGTPLYNEQFF. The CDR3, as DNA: TGCGCCAGCAGTCAATCTTGCCGCGTCGGGACTCCCCTTTACAATGAGCAGTTCTTC.

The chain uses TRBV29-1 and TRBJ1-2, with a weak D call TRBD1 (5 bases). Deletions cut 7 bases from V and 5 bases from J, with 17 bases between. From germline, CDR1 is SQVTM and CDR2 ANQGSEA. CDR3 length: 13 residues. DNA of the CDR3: TGCAGCGCTGGGGAGGGGAGGAAATATGGCTACACCTTC. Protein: CSAGEGRKYGYTF.